The 29 T cell receptor beta chains presented below share a single source sample, sequenced in a study of OX40 agonist ivuxolimab in advanced cancers. Clones were sequenced by immunoSEQ multiplex PCR, and TCRdb holds only the in-frame ones, with some missing. Here the sample spans tens of thousands of clones, around 87% being singletons. Sequencing was performed on CD4+ or CD8+ T cells sorted from blood, taken in a trial of the OX40 agonist ivuxolimab. Every receptor here comes from an adult with an advanced solid tumor such as melanoma, head and neck, liver or kidney cancer.

The chain uses TRBV18 and TRBJ2-7; D may be TRBD1 (6 bases). The ends were cut back, 4 bases at V and 5 bases at J, with 9 bases in the middle. The CDR3 contains 12 residues. Germline loops: CDR1 KGHSH, CDR2 LQKENI. The CDR3 loop reads CASSLNRDEQYF. The CDR3 nucleotides are TGTGCCAGCTCACTAAACAGGGACGAGCAGTACTTC.

The J gene is TRBJ1-5, the V gene TRBV5-1; D is perhaps TRBD1 (6 bases). This CDR3 has 13 residues. The V gene's germline CDR1 is SGHRS and CDR2 YFSETQ. The ends were cut back, 2 bases at V and 6 bases at J, with 9 bases in the middle. This CDR3 is CASSLTGLQPQHF. CDR3 nucleotides: TGCGCCAGCAGCTTAACAGGGCTTCAGCCCCAGCATTTT.

This rearrangement joins TRBV5-1 to TRBJ1-1; 7 positions agree with TRBD1. V lost 4 bases to trimming and J lost 1 base; unmatched junction nucleotides: 10. Germline lookup yields CDR1 SGHRS and CDR2 YFSETQ. The CDR3 loop spans 16 amino acids. For the CDR3, the DNA is TGCGCCAGCAGCCCAGGGGGGGAGGGGGCGAACACTGAAGCTTTCTTT. Amino acid sequence: CASSPGGEGANTEAFF.

The chain links TRBV9 to TRBJ1-2; no clear D gene. The CDR3 has 13 residues. From germline, CDR1 is SGDLS and CDR2 YYNGEE. Trimming took off 0 bases at V and 6 bases at J, with 9 bases between the two ends. DNA for the CDR3: TGTGCCAGCAGCGTAGGGCAGCGCCATGGCTACACCTTC. Its translation is CASSVGQRHGYTF.

The chain uses TRBV27 and TRBJ2-3; D is possibly TRBD1 or TRBD2 (5 bases each). Germline CDR1 and CDR2: MNHEY and SMNVEV (reference sequence). The CDR3 length is 15 residues. V lost 3 bases and J lost 2, with 12 bases in between. This CDR3 is CASSFSGAPTDTQYF. As DNA, the CDR3 is TGTGCCAGCAGTTTCTCCGGGGCCCCCACAGATACGCAGTATTTT.

J is TRBJ1-1 and V is TRBV4-1, with 7 bases that match TRBD1. The CDR3 runs 18 residues. The V gene's germline CDR1 is MGHRA and CDR2 YSYEKL. Trimming removed 1 base from V and 5 bases from J; junction bases left unmatched: 16. The CDR3 sequence: CASSQGFIRTGVETEAFF. The CDR3 nucleotides are TGCGCCAGCAGCCAAGGATTTATACGGACAGGAGTGGAAACTGAAGCTTTCTTT.

The rearrangement uses TRBV2 and TRBJ1-3; TRBD1 matches at 8 bases. The CDR3 runs 16 residues. Losses at the gene ends were 6 bases for V and 0 bases for J; bases not matched to a gene: 7. CDR1 is SNHLY and CDR2 is FYNNEI in the germline V gene. CDR3 sequence (DNA): TGTGCCAGCAGCGGGGGACAGGCCAACTCTGGAAACACCATATATTTT. It is translated as CASSGGQANSGNTIYF.

The CDR3 DNA sequence: TGTGCCAGCAGCCAAGGCCGGACAGGGGTTGGCTACACCTTC. This gives the protein CASSQGRTGVGYTF. The V and J genes are TRBV14 and TRBJ1-2, with 9 bases lining up with TRBD1. The V gene end was trimmed by 1 base and the J gene end by 7 bases; junction bases not matched to a gene: 4. CDR1 SGHDN and CDR2 FVKESK come from the germline V gene. The CDR3 extends over 14 amino acids. The full variable domain, with the rest looked up from reference TRBV14 and TRBJ1-2, is EAGVTQFPSHSVIEKGQTVTLRCDPISGHDNLYWYRRVMGKEIKFLLHFVKESKQDESGMPNNRFLAERTGGTYSTLKVQPAELEDSGVYFCASSQGRTGVGYTFGSGTRLTVV.

The rearrangement links TRBV27 to TRBJ2-3; D not resolved. The CDR3 runs to 14 residues. Germline CDR1 MNHEY, CDR2 SMNVEV (reference sequence). Trimming shortened V by 5 bases and J by 2 bases, and 11 bases separated the two germline ends. The CDR3 sequence is CASSPVDTTDTQYF. Written as DNA, the CDR3 is TGTGCCAGCAGTCCTGTAGACACCACAGATACGCAGTATTTT.

This chain connects TRBV2 to TRBJ2-7, with D tentatively TRBD2 (6 bases). The CDR3 length is 11 residues. Germline CDR1 reads SNHLY; CDR2 reads FYNNEI. The V end was cut by 6 bases, the J end by 4 bases, with 7 bases between. The CDR3 sequence is CASREGYEQYF. The CDR3 DNA follows: TGTGCCAGCAGGGAGGGGTACGAGCAGTACTTC. Using reference TRBV2 and TRBJ2-7 for the parts outside the CDR3, the full variable domain is EPEVTQTPSHQVTQMGQEVILRCVPISNHLYFYWYRQILGQKVEFLVSFYNNEISEKSEIFDDQFSVERPDGSNFTLKIRSTKLEDSAMYFCASREGYEQYFGPGTRLTVT.

This clone was seen only once. Germline is not matched at one junction end, which may reflect a read error. This sequence joins TRBV7-9 and TRBJ2-7; maybe TRBD2 (6 bases). This CDR3 is built from 13 residues. CDR1 SEHNR and CDR2 FQNEAQ come from the germline V gene (reference sequence). This CDR3 reads CASSVAPGDEQYF. The CDR3 DNA sequence: TGTGCCAGCAGCGTAGCTCCGGGGGACGAGCAGTACTTC.

The chain has TRBV5-1 and TRBJ2-7; 7 nucleotides match TRBD1. The germline CDR1 and CDR2 sequences are SGHRS and YFSETQ. Trimming at V came to 4 bases and at J to 9 bases, leaving 13 bases not matched to a gene. The CDR3 runs 14 residues. The CDR3 region has the DNA TGCGCCAGCAGCCCGGGACAGATGAGAGTGTCGCAGTACTTC. It encodes CASSPGQMRVSQYF. Together with reference TRBV5-1 and TRBJ2-7, the CDR3 gives the full variable domain: KAGVTQTPRYLIKTRGQQVTLSCSPISGHRSVSWYQQTPGQGLQFLFEYFSETQRNKGNFPGRFSGRQFSNSRSEMNVSTLELGDSALYLCASSPGQMRVSQYFGPGTRLTVT.

The genes are TRBV2 and TRBJ2-6; possibly TRBD1 for D (5 bases). The ends were cut back, 7 bases at V and 0 bases at J, with 7 bases in the middle. Looked up from germline, CDR1 is SNHLY and CDR2 is FYNNEI. The CDR3 totals 14 residues. CDR3 protein: CASTDSSGANVLTF. For the CDR3, the DNA is TGTGCCAGCACTGACAGCTCTGGGGCCAACGTCCTGACTTTC.

V is TRBV2 and J is TRBJ2-7; a weak D match, TRBD1 (5 bases). Germline lookup yields CDR1 SNHLY and CDR2 FYNNEI. The V and J ends lost 2 bases and 2 bases respectively, with 13 bases between them. The CDR3 runs to 15 residues. CDR3 residues: CASSEPSVRAYEQYF. The CDR3 nucleotides are TGTGCCAGCAGTGAACCTTCTGTCAGGGCCTACGAGCAGTACTTC.

This chain connects TRBV19 to TRBJ1-3; 10 bases match TRBD1. Trimming removed 7 bases from V and 8 bases from J; junction bases left unmatched: 11. From germline, CDR1 is LNHDA and CDR2 SQIVND (reference sequence). The CDR3 loop spans 15 amino acids. The CDR3: CASIPTGTGVDTIYF. As DNA, the CDR3 is TGTGCCAGTATACCGACGGGGACAGGGGTTGACACCATATATTTT.

This clone was seen a handful of times. The genes are TRBV11-2 and TRBJ2-7; 14 nucleotides match TRBD2. The germline gives CDR1 SGHAT, CDR2 FQNNGV. This CDR3 is built from 15 residues. V gave up 3 bases and J gave up 6 bases; unmatched junction bases: 4. The CDR3 nucleotides are TGTGCCAGCAGCTTCTCCGGGACTAGCGGGGGCGAGCAGTACTTC. Protein sequence: CASSFSGTSGGEQYF.

The gene calls are TRBV2 and TRBJ2-7; possibly TRBD1 for D (5 bases). Germline values: CDR1 SNHLY, CDR2 FYNNEI. This CDR3 is built from 13 residues. Trimming cost V 7 bases and J 4 bases, with 14 bases left between them. The CDR3 sequence is CASNWQGVYEQYF. DNA of the CDR3: TGTGCCAGCAACTGGCAAGGGGTATACGAGCAGTACTTC.

This rearrangement joins TRBV4-2 to TRBJ1-4; 7 bases match TRBD1. Germline CDR1 LGHNA, CDR2 YNFKEQ. The CDR3 sequence is 15 residues long. The ends lost 0 bases at V and 3 bases at J; junction bases unmatched: 1. The chain's CDR3 is CASSQETGANEKLFF. The CDR3 DNA reads TGTGCCAGCAGCCAAGAAACAGGGGCTAATGAAAAACTGTTTTTT.

V is TRBV4-3 and J is TRBJ1-6; perhaps TRBD1 as D (5 bases). CDR3 size: 16 residues. The V end was cut by 0 bases, the J end by 7 bases, with 13 bases between. Germline loops: CDR1 LGHNA, CDR2 YSLEER. The CDR3 DNA reads as TGCGCCAGCAGCCAAGATGGGGGGGTTGGGAATTCACCCCTCCACTTT. Its translation: CASSQDGGVGNSPLHF.

In regard to this clone: An end of the junction does not agree with germline; a read error may underlie this. This chain's CDR3 is CASSVGRRTGQTYEQHF. CDR3 sequence (DNA): TGTGCCAGCAGCGTAGGTAGGAGGACAGGGCAAACCTACGAGCAGCACTTC. The chain is built from TRBV9 and TRBJ2-7, with 8 bases identical to TRBD1. CDR1 and CDR2 from the germline V gene are SGDLS and YYNGEE. This CDR3 comprises 17 residues.

The chain links TRBV5-6 to TRBJ2-1; 10 bases are shared with TRBD2. CDR3 length equals 16 residues. V lost 5 bases, J lost 3 bases, and 8 bases stayed unmatched. CDR1 SGHDT and CDR2 YYEEEE come from the germline V gene. In nucleotides, the CDR3 is TGTGCCAGCAGTTTGTGGCTAGCGGGAGACTACAATGAGCAGTTCTTC. This gives the protein CASSLWLAGDYNEQFF.

This rearrangement joins TRBV11-2 to TRBJ1-4; D gene ambiguous. V was cut by 4 bases and J by 5 bases, with 8 bases left in between. The length of the CDR3 is 13 residues. Germline-derived CDR1 and CDR2 are SGHAT and FQNNGV. The CDR3 DNA reads TGTGCCAGCAGCTCGAATTCAAATGAAAAACTGTTTTTT. Protein product: CASSSNSNEKLFF.

The rearrangement joins TRBV28 to TRBJ2-3; 7 positions match TRBD1. V lost 7 bases and J lost 0; bases outside the gene matches: 13. CDR3 size: 17 residues. CDR1 and CDR2 (germline): MDHEN, SYDVKM. The CDR3 reads CASTWDSLEQSTDTQYF. The CDR3 bases are TGTGCCAGCACCTGGGACAGCCTAGAACAGAGCACAGATACGCAGTATTTT. Supplemented by reference TRBV28 and TRBJ2-3, the full variable domain reads DVKVTQSSRYLVKRTGEKVFLECVQDMDHENMFWYRQDPGLGLRLIYFSYDVKMKEKGDIPEGYSVSREKKERFSLILESASTNQTSMYLCASTWDSLEQSTDTQYFGPGTRLTVL.

The chain uses TRBV7-2 and TRBJ2-7, with a possible D match to TRBD2 (5 bases). The CDR3 loop spans 15 amino acids. Trimming cost V 1 base and J 0 bases, with 10 bases left between them. Germline V CDR1 and CDR2: SGHTA, FQGNSA. DNA for the CDR3: TGTGCCAGCAGCTTAGTTTCGGGATTCTCCTACGAGCAGTACTTC. This codes for CASSLVSGFSYEQYF.

This clone was detected only a few times. This rearrangement joins TRBV7-2 to TRBJ1-6; D not certain. The germline V gene encodes CDR1 SGHTA and CDR2 FQGNSA. With 5 bases removed from V and 6 bases from J, the gap between germline ends came to 17 bases. The CDR3 sequence is 16 residues long. The CDR3 sequence is CASSALGFTGNSPLHF. CDR3 DNA: TGTGCCAGCAGCGCCTTGGGGTTTACGGGTAATTCACCCCTCCACTTT.

This chain links TRBV6-5 with TRBJ2-4, with 9 bases aligning to TRBD2. This CDR3 contains 16 residues. Germline lookup yields CDR1 MNHEY and CDR2 SVGAGI. The V gene end was trimmed by 2 bases and the J gene end by 0 bases; junction bases not matched to a gene: 2. CDR3 in amino acids: CASSYMTSGAKNIQYF. In DNA form, the CDR3 reads TGTGCCAGCAGTTACATGACTAGCGGAGCCAAAAACATTCAGTACTTC.

This clone was recorded a few times. The V gene is TRBV5-1, the J gene TRBJ2-1; D uncertain. Per germline, CDR1 SGHRS and CDR2 YFSETQ. The CDR3 is made up of 12 amino acids. V lost 1 base and J lost 9, with 8 bases in between. CDR3 region: CASSLNLREQFF. The CDR3 bases are TGCGCCAGCAGCTTGAACCTGCGTGAGCAGTTCTTC.

Only one count was recorded for this clone. The chain recombines TRBV7-2 with TRBJ2-1; 9 bases fit TRBD2. V shed 3 bases, J shed 0 bases, and the junction held 9 bases outside the gene matches. Germline-derived CDR1 and CDR2 are SGHTA and FQGNSA. This CDR3 comprises 18 residues. CDR3 region: CASSLPGERGASYNEQFF. The DNA for the CDR3 is TGTGCCAGCAGCTTGCCCGGGGAGCGGGGGGCCTCCTACAATGAGCAGTTCTTC.

As regards this clone: Additional DNA sequences in this sample encode the identical CDR3. The chain employs TRBV11-3 and TRBJ2-1; 7 bases align to TRBD2. The length of the CDR3 is 15 residues. CDR1 SGHNT and CDR2 YENEEA come from the germline V gene. V shed 1 base, J shed 0 bases, and the junction held 0 bases outside the gene matches. The CDR3: CASSLGGGSYNEQFF. DNA for the CDR3: TGTGCCAGCAGCTTAGGGGGGGGCTCCTACAATGAGCAGTTCTTC. The complete variable domain, with remaining parts taken from reference TRBV11-3 and TRBJ2-1, reads EAGVVQSPRYKIIEKKQPVAFWCNPISGHNTLYWYLQNLGQGPELLIRYENEEAVDDSQLPKDRFSAERLKGVDSTLKIQPAELGDSAVYLCASSLGGGSYNEQFFGPGTRLTVL.